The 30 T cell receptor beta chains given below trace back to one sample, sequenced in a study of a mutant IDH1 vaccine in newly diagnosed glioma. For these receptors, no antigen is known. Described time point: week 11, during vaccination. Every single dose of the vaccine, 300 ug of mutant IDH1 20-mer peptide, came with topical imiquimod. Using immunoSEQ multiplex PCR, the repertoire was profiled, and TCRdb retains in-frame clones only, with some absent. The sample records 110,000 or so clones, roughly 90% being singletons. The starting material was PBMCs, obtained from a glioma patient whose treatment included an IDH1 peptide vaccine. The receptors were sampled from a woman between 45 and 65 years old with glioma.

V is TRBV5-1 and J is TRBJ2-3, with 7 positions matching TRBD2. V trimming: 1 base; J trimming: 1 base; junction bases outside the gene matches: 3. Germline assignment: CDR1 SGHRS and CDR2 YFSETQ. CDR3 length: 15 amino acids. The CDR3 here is CASSLQRGGTDTQYF. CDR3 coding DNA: TGCGCCAGCAGCTTGCAGCGGGGCGGCACAGATACGCAGTATTTT.

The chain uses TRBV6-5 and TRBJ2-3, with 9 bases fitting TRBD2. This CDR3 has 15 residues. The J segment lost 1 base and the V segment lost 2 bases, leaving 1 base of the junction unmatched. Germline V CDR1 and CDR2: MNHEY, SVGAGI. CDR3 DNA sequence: TGTGCCAGCAGTTACACTAGCGGGCGCACAGATACGCAGTATTTT. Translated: CASSYTSGRTDTQYF.

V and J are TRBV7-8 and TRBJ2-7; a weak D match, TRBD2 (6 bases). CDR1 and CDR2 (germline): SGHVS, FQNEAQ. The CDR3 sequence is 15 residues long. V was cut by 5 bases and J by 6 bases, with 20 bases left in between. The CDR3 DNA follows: TGTGCCAGCAGCGATGGGGCAGGAGGGATCACCGAGCAGTACTTC. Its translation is CASSDGAGGITEQYF. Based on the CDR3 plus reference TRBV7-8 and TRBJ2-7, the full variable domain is GAGVSQSPRYKVAKRGQDVALRCDPISGHVSLFWYQQALGQGPEFLTYFQNEAQLDKSGLPSDRFFAERPEGSVSTLKIQRTQQEDSAVYLCASSDGAGGITEQYFGPGTRLTVT.

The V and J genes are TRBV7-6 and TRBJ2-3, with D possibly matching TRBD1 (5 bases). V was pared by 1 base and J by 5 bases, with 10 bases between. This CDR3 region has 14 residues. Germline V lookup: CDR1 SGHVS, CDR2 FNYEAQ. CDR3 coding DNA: TGTGCCAGCAGCTTAGAAGGGGTGTTAGATACGCAGTATTTT. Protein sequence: CASSLEGVLDTQYF.

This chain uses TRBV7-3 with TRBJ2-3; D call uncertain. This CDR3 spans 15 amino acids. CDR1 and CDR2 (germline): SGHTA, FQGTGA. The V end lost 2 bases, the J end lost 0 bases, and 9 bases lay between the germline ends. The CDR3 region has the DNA TGTGCCAGCAGCTTAGGACGGAGCAGCACAGATACGCAGTATTTT. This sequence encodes CASSLGRSSTDTQYF.

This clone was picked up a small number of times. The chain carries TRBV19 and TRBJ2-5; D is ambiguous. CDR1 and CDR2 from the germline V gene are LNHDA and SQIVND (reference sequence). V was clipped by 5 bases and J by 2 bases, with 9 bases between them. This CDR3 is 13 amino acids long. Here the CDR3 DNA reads TGTGCCAGTAGTGAGCGAGCTCAAGAGACCCAGTACTTC. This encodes CASSERAQETQYF.

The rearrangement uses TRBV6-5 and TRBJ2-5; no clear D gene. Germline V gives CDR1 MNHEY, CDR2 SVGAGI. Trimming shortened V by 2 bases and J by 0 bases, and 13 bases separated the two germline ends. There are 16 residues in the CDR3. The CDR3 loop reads CASSYQAPAYQETQYF. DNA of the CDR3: TGTGCCAGCAGTTACCAGGCGCCGGCGTACCAAGAGACCCAGTACTTC.

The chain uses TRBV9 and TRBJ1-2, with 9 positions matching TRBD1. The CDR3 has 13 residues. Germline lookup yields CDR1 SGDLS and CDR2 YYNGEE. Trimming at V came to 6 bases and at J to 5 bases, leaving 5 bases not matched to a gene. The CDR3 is CASTNGQGYGYTF. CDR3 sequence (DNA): TGTGCCAGCACAAACGGACAGGGGTATGGCTACACCTTC.

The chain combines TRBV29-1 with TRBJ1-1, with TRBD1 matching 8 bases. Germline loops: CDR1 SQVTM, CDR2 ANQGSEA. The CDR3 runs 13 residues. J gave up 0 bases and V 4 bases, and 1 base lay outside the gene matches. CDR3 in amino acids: CSVGTGMNTEAFF. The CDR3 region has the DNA TGCAGCGTTGGGACAGGGATGAACACTGAAGCTTTCTTT.

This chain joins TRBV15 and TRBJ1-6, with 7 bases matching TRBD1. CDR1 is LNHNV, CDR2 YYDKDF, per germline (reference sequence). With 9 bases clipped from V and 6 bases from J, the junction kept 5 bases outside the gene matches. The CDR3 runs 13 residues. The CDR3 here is CATRDRINSPLHF. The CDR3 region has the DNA TGTGCCACTCGGGACAGAATTAATTCACCCCTCCACTTT. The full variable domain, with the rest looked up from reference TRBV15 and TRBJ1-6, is DAMVIQNPRYQVTQFGKPVTLSCSQTLNHNVMYWYQQKSSQAPKLLFHYYDKDFNNEADTPDNFQSRRPNTSFCFLDIRSPGLGDTAMYLCATRDRINSPLHFGNGTRLTVT.

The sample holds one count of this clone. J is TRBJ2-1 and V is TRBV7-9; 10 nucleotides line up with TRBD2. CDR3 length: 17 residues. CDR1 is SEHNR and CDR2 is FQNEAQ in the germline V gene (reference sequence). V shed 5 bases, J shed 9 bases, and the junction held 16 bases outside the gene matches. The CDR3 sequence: CASSLRGAGGPMGEQFF. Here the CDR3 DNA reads TGTGCCAGCAGCCTTCGGGGAGCGGGAGGGCCGATGGGTGAGCAGTTCTTC.

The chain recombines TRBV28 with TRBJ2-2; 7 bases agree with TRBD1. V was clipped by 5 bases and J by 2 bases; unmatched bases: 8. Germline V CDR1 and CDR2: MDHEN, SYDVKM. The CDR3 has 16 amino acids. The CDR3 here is CASSTGTAFNTGELFF. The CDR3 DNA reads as TGTGCCAGCAGTACCGGGACAGCTTTTAACACCGGGGAGCTGTTTTTT.

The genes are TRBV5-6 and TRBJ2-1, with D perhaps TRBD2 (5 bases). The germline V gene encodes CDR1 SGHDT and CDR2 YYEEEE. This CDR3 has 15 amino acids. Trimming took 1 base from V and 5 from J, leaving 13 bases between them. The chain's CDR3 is CASSLFAGGNNEQFF. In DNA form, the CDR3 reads TGTGCCAGCAGCTTGTTCGCAGGAGGTAACAATGAGCAGTTCTTC. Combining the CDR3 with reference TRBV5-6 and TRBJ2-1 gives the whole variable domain DAGVTQSPTHLIKTRGQQVTLRCSPKSGHDTVSWYQQALGQGPQFIFQYYEEEERQRGNFPDRFSGHQFPNYSSELNVNALLLGDSALYLCASSLFAGGNNEQFFGPGTRLTVL.

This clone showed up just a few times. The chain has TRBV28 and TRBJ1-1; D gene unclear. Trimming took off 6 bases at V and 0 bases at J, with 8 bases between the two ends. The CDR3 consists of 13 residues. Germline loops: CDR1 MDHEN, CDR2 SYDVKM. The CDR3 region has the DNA TGTGCCAGCAGGGGCAGCGTGAACACTGAAGCTTTCTTT. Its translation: CASRGSVNTEAFF.

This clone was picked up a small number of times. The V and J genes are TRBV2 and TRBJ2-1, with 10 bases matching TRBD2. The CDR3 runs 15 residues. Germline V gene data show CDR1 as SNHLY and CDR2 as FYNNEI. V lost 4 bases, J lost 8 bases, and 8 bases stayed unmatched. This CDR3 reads CASSVLAGALDEQFF. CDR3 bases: TGTGCCAGCAGTGTTCTAGCGGGAGCATTGGATGAGCAGTTCTTC.

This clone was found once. The CDR3 DNA reads TGTGCCTGGAGTGGGCACACCCTCCGGGAAAAACTGTTTTTT. Translated, it gives CAWSGHTLREKLFF. The V call is TRBV30, the J call TRBJ1-4; no clear D gene. The CDR3 loop spans 14 amino acids. The germline CDR1 and CDR2 sequences are GTSNPN and SVGIG (reference sequence). V lost 1 base and J 8 bases, leaving 14 bases between the germline ends.

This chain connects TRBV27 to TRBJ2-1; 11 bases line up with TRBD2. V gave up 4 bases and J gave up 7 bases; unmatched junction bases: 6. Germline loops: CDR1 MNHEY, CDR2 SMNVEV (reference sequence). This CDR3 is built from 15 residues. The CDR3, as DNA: TGTGCCAGCAGTTGGATCGGACTAGCGGGTAATGAGCAGTTCTTC. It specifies CASSWIGLAGNEQFF.

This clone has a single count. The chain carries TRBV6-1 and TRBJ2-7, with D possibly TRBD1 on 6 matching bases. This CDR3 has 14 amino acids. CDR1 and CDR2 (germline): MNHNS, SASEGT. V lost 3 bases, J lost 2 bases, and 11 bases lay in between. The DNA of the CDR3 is TGTGCCAGCAGTGATTCAGGGGCAACCTACGAGCAGTACTTC. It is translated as CASSDSGATYEQYF.

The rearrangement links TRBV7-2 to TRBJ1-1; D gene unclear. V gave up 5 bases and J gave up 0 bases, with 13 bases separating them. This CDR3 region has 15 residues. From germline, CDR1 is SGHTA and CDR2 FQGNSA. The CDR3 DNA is TGTGCCAGCAGCCGAGGGTCCGGGATGAACACTGAAGCTTTCTTT. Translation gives CASSRGSGMNTEAFF.

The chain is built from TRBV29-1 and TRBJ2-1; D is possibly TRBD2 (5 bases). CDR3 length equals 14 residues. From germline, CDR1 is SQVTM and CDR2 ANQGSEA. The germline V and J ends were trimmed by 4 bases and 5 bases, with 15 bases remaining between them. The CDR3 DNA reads TGCAGCGTTGTAAAGTGGGAGACAAACAATGAGCAGTTCTTC. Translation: CSVVKWETNNEQFF.

This chain's CDR3 is CASSGNYEQFF. The CDR3 DNA reads as TGTGCCAGCTCTGGGAACTATGAGCAGTTCTTC. This rearrangement joins TRBV2 to TRBJ2-1, with D unresolved. The CDR3 consists of 11 residues. V was cut by 8 bases and J by 8 bases, with 10 bases left in between. Germline assignment: CDR1 SNHLY and CDR2 FYNNEI. The variable domain in full, with the rest retrieved from reference TRBV2 and TRBJ2-1, is EPEVTQTPSHQVTQMGQEVILRCVPISNHLYFYWYRQILGQKVEFLVSFYNNEISEKSEIFDDQFSVERPDGSNFTLKIRSTKLEDSAMYFCASSGNYEQFFGPGTRLTVL.

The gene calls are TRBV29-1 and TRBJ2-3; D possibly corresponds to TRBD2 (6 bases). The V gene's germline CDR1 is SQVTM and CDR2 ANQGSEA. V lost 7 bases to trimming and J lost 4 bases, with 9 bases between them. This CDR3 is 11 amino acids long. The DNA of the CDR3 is TGCAGCGCCGGAGGGGCAGATACGCAGTATTTT. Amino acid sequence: CSAGGADTQYF.

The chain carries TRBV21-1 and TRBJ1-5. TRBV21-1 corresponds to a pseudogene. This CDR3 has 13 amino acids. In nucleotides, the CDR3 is TGTGCCAGCAGCAAAGCGGGTCGGCAGCCCCAGCATTTT. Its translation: CASSKAGRQPQHF.

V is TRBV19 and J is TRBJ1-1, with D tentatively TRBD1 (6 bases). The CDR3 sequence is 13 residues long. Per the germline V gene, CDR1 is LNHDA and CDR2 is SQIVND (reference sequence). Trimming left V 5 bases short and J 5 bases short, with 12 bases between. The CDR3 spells CASSFGTLTEAFF. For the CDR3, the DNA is TGTGCCAGTAGTTTTGGGACACTGACTGAAGCTTTCTTT.

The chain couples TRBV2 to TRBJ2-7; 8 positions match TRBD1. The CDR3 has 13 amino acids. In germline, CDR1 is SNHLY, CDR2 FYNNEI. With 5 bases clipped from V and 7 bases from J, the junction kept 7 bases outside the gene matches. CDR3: CASSSRGRWEQYF. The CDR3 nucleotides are TGTGCCAGCAGTTCCAGGGGGCGGTGGGAGCAGTACTTC.

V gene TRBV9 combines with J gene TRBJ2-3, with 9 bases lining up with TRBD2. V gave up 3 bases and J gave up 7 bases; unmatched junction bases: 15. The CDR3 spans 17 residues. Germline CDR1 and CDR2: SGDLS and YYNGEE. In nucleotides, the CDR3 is TGTGCCAGCAGCGCGGACCCCTGGCGGGAGGGCCGATATACGCAGTATTTT. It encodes CASSADPWREGRYTQYF.

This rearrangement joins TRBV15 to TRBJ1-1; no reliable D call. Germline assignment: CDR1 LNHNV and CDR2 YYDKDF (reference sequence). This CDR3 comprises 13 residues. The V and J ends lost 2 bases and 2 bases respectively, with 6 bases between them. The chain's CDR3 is CATSRRSNTEAFF. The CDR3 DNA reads TGTGCCACCAGCAGAAGGTCAAACACTGAAGCTTTCTTT.

Here the CDR3 reads CASSALQMKTQYF. CDR3 nucleotide sequence: TGTGCCAGCAGCGCCTTACAAATGAAGACCCAGTACTTC. The chain carries TRBV2 and TRBJ2-5; D is unresolved. CDR1 and CDR2 (germline): SNHLY, FYNNEI. Trimming took off 6 bases at V and 6 bases at J, with 14 bases between the two ends. The CDR3 length is 13 residues.

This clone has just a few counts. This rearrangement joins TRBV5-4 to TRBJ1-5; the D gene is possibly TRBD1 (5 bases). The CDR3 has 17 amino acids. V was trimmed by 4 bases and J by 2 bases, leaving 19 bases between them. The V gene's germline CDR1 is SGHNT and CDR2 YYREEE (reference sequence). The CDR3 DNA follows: TGTGCCAGCAGCCCAGGGTCGCTAGATCTGGGCAATCAGCCCCAGCATTTT. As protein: CASSPGSLDLGNQPQHF. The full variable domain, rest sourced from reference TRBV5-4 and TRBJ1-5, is ETGVTQSPTHLIKTRGQQVTLRCSSQSGHNTVSWYQQALGQGPQFIFQYYREEENGRGNFPPRFSGLQFPNYSSELNVNALELDDSALYLCASSPGSLDLGNQPQHFGDGTRLSIL.

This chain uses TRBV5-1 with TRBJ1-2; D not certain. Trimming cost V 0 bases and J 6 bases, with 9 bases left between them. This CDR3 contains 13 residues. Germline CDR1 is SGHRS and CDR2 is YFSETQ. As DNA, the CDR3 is TGCGCCAGCAGCTTGGACAGTTCTCATGGCTACACCTTC. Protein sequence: CASSLDSSHGYTF. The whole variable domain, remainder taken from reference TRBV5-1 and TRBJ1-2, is KAGVTQTPRYLIKTRGQQVTLSCSPISGHRSVSWYQQTPGQGLQFLFEYFSETQRNKGNFPGRFSGRQFSNSRSEMNVSTLELGDSALYLCASSLDSSHGYTFGSGTRLTVV.